This T cell receptor beta chain originates from a study of CD8 T cells in Susac syndrome (dated by TCRdb to between 2017 and 2020). Regarding the study in general: Among the sequenced Susac syndrome patients, roughly six had clinically active disease and eight or nine were in clinical remission. Susac syndrome patients were therapy-naive, on corticosteroids (some also receiving IVIg), or on IVIg alone at blood withdrawal. The study used repertoire sequencing to test whether antigen drove CD8+ T cell activation and differentiation in Susac syndrome. CD8+ T cell repertoire clonality was compared between over 9 healthy donors, approximately 14 Susac syndrome patients and around 15 multiple sclerosis patients. Study-wide findings and limitations: CD8+ repertoires in Susac syndrome showed clonal expansion, which was highest in CD8+ TEMRA cells and was greater in clinically active patients than in remitting patients. The number of individuals in the TCR sequencing and HLA analysis was recognized as being relatively small. In the total CD8+ and CD8+ TEMRA repertoires, more than 15 and five Susac-specific public clones, respectively, were identified.

Peripheral blood CD8+ and CD4+ T cells from healthy donors, Susac syndrome patients and multiple sclerosis patients were profiled by high-throughput TCR beta sequencing. Recently defined diagnostic criteria for definite or probable disease were met by the Susac syndrome patients. Bulk CD8+ and CD4+ T cells were purified by magnetic negative isolation, while CD8+ TEMRA cells were enriched using FACS. Blood was collected in EDTA tubes and processed within 24 hours, with PBMCs isolated through density gradient centrifugation. PBMCs intended for TCR sequencing were cryopreserved in liquid nitrogen and were subsequently thawed in a 37 degrees C water bath. Purity of sorted or isolated CD4+, CD8+ and CD8+ TEMRA cells was at least 90%. RNA was extracted using the RNeasy kit, and about 0.5 to 1 ug of the RNA was reverse transcribed with random hexamers. The immunoSEQ multiplex PCR assay, covering 54 Vbeta and 13 Jbeta segments, was used to amplify TCR beta CDR3 regions. Bias from PCR amplification was corrected by using a synthetic template baseline for primer optimization and for computational correction. Per the authors' processing: Reads were annotated to V, D and J genes per IMGT and analyzed with immunoSEQ Analyzer, keeping only productive sequences. To calculate clonality, Shannon entropy was normalized by log2 of the number of productive unique sequences and then subtracted from one. For each patient and control, public and private clones were evaluated within the 100 most prevalent clones. A clone was defined as Susac-specific if it was absent from the healthy and MS cohorts, from roughly 1,000 published viral clones and from other ImmuneACCESS disease sequences. In-frame beta chains were kept once TCRdb had trimmed the public reads at Q25 with fastp and called clones with MiXCR. Each CDR3 protein gets just one entry, which takes the most common genes and DNA from the rows behind it. For this entry, the V and J calls and clone size follow TCRdb and not the study's own pipeline. For this sample the table gives roughly 84,000 distinct CDR3 sequences, of which around 96% were detected only once. The ten most abundant clones make up 0.41% of the sample.

A note on this clonotype: It lacks a known antigen. No clone much larger than this one lies a single base away; base qualities are absent.

The sample consisted of CD8+ T cells from PBMCs. The receptor was isolated from a human donor with Susac syndrome.

The CDR3 protein sequence reads: CASSSWTGKGEKLFF. In nucleotide form, the sequence is TGTGCCAGCAGTTCCTGGACAGGGAAGGGAGAAAAACTGTTTTTT. The chain uses TRBV27 and TRBJ1-4; 8 central nucleotides agree with TRBD1. Looking up the germline V gene (reference sequence) yields CDR1 MNHEY and CDR2 SMNVEV. There are 15 amino acids in the CDR3, from cysteine to phenylalanine inclusive. Of the read, only the CDR3 DNA is kept; its 45 bases are in frame from base 1. For this chain, trimming is 4 bases at the V end and 8 bases at the J end, and the number of junction bases without a gene match is 9.